Each of the 18 T cell receptor beta chains below was sequenced from the same sample in a study of CD8 T cells in Susac syndrome. About 0.45 to 1 ug RNA was reverse transcribed with random hexamers. TCRdb reanalysed the immunoSEQ multiplex PCR reads using MiXCR and keeps one entry per CDR3 protein. The data contain 160,000 or so distinct CDR3 sequences, around 93% of them singletons. Sample: CD4+ T cells from PBMCs. Receptors were obtained from a human donor in good health.

The V gene is TRBV30, the J gene TRBJ2-7; 8 positions agree with TRBD1. This CDR3 has 14 residues. The junction had 3 bases not matched to a gene; V was cut back by 2 bases and J by 0 bases. Looked up from germline, CDR1 is GTSNPN and CDR2 is SVGIG (reference sequence). The CDR3 DNA reads TGTGCCTGGAGTTCAGGGGGCGCCTCCTACGAGCAGTACTTC. Amino acid sequence: CAWSSGGASYEQYF.

The chain recombines TRBV7-3 with TRBJ2-6, with D perhaps TRBD2 (5 bases). V was pared by 2 bases and J by 4 bases, with 15 bases between. The CDR3 is 17 amino acids. CDR1 is SGHTA and CDR2 is FQGTGA in the germline V gene. CDR3 amino acids: CASSLRGSVSGANVLTF. The CDR3 coding sequence is TGTGCCAGCAGCTTACGGGGTTCAGTCTCCGGGGCCAACGTCCTGACTTTC.

The chain carries TRBV6-5 and TRBJ2-7; 9 nucleotides match TRBD1. The CDR3 extends over 13 amino acids. V gave up 6 bases and J gave up 6 bases; unmatched junction bases: 6. Germline values: CDR1 MNHEY, CDR2 SVGAGI. In DNA, the CDR3 is TGTGCCAGCAGACGGGGACAGGGAGTCGAGCAGTACTTC. It yields the protein CASRRGQGVEQYF.

The gene calls are TRBV20-1 and TRBJ2-1; TRBD1 matches at 7 bases. Trimming cost V 3 bases and J 7 bases; bases outside gene matches: 3. The CDR3 is made up of 12 amino acids. From germline, CDR1 is DFQATT and CDR2 SNEGSKA (reference sequence). For the CDR3, the DNA is TGCAGTGCTAGTCCCAGGGGGAATGAGCAGTTCTTC. It encodes CSASPRGNEQFF.

The V call is TRBV5-6, the J call TRBJ2-5; TRBD2 agrees at 8 bases. The CDR3 spans 14 residues. Germline V CDR1 and CDR2: SGHDT, YYEEEE. Germline trimming cut 4 bases from V and 5 bases from J; bases unmatched to any gene: 7. As DNA, the CDR3 is TGTGCCAGCAGCCACCGGGGGGGCTTTGAGACCCAGTACTTC. It translates to CASSHRGGFETQYF.

The rearrangement joins TRBV5-6 to TRBJ1-1, with D possibly matching TRBD1 (5 bases). Trimming removed 0 bases at V and 7 bases at J, with 7 bases between. CDR1 and CDR2 (germline): SGHDT, YYEEEE. This CDR3 has 12 residues. The CDR3 DNA sequence: TGTGCCAGCAGCTTGGACGGGGGTGAAGCTTTCTTT. This codes for CASSLDGGEAFF. Full variable domain (rest looked up from reference TRBV5-6 and TRBJ1-1): DAGVTQSPTHLIKTRGQQVTLRCSPKSGHDTVSWYQQALGQGPQFIFQYYEEEERQRGNFPDRFSGHQFPNYSSELNVNALLLGDSALYLCASSLDGGEAFFGQGTRLTVV.

V gene TRBV20-1 combines with J gene TRBJ2-1; D unresolved. Between the trimmed V and J ends, which lost 3 bases and 9 bases, there was a span of 15 bases. Germline CDR1 reads DFQATT; CDR2 reads SNEGSKA (reference sequence). CDR3 size: 13 residues. CDR3 bases: TGCAGTGCTAGTGGCACTCCTTACGGTGAGCAGTTCTTC. Protein product: CSASGTPYGEQFF.

The chain combines TRBV7-8 with TRBJ2-5; either TRBD1 or TRBD2 may fit D (5 bases each). The V end was cut by 3 bases, the J end by 2 bases, with 16 bases between. The CDR3 length is 16 residues. Germline V CDR1 and CDR2: SGHVS, FQNEAQ. The CDR3 DNA sequence: TGTGCCAGCAGCTTCGGGGCGGGCGTCGGGCAAGAGACCCAGTACTTC. Protein: CASSFGAGVGQETQYF.

The rearrangement links TRBV6-2 or TRBV6-3 to TRBJ2-3; 7 bases are shared with TRBD1. This CDR3 comprises 17 residues. Germline V gene lookup returns CDR1 MNHEY and CDR2 SVGEGT. V shed 4 bases and J 0 bases; nucleotides not matched to a gene: 10. The DNA of the CDR3 is TGTGCCAGCAGTTCGAGACAGGGAAGGATTAGCACAGATACGCAGTATTTT. It encodes CASSSRQGRISTDTQYF.

This sequence joins TRBV12-3 or TRBV12-4 and TRBJ2-2, with TRBD2 matching over 9 bases. V trimming: 7 bases; J trimming: 5 bases; junction bases outside the gene matches: 8. This CDR3 contains 15 residues. Here the CDR3 reads CASTRAGGWTGELFF. CDR3 coding DNA: TGTGCCAGCACCCGAGCGGGGGGCTGGACCGGGGAGCTGTTTTTT.

This sequence joins TRBV5-1 and TRBJ1-2; 10 bases are shared with TRBD1. Unmatched junction bases numbered 5, after V lost 4 bases and J lost 2 bases. This CDR3 region has 15 residues. Germline V gene lookup returns CDR1 SGHRS and CDR2 YFSETQ. The CDR3 is CASSVTGGVNYGYTF. The CDR3 DNA follows: TGCGCCAGCAGCGTGACAGGGGGCGTGAACTATGGCTACACCTTC.

The rearrangement links TRBV7-9 to TRBJ2-7, with D possibly being TRBD1 or TRBD2 (5 bases each). CDR1 is SEHNR and CDR2 is FQNEAQ in the germline V gene (reference sequence). The V and J ends lost 0 bases and 0 bases respectively, with 12 bases between them. This CDR3 is 16 amino acids long. The CDR3 spells CASSLAFGASSYEQYF. The CDR3 bases are TGTGCCAGCAGCTTAGCTTTCGGGGCTAGCTCCTACGAGCAGTACTTC.

The chain employs TRBV5-1 and TRBJ2-2; TRBD2 might be the D (5 bases). The V end was cut by 3 bases, the J end by 3 bases, with 9 bases between. The CDR3 has 14 amino acids. Germline assignment: CDR1 SGHRS and CDR2 YFSETQ. The CDR3 loop reads CASSSGSHTGELFF. Here the CDR3 DNA reads TGCGCCAGCAGCTCGGGGAGCCACACCGGGGAGCTGTTTTTT. The variable domain in full, with the rest retrieved from reference TRBV5-1 and TRBJ2-2, is KAGVTQTPRYLIKTRGQQVTLSCSPISGHRSVSWYQQTPGQGLQFLFEYFSETQRNKGNFPGRFSGRQFSNSRSEMNVSTLELGDSALYLCASSSGSHTGELFFGEGSRLTVL.

V is TRBV5-1 and J is TRBJ2-5, with 10 bases that match TRBD2. Germline loops: CDR1 SGHRS, CDR2 YFSETQ. CDR3 length: 18 residues. J gave up 0 bases and V 1 base, and 9 bases lay outside the gene matches. CDR3 loop: CASSLRLAGASYQETQYF. CDR3 in DNA: TGCGCCAGCAGCTTGAGGCTAGCGGGGGCCTCGTACCAAGAGACCCAGTACTTC.

The chain uses TRBV5-1 and TRBJ2-1; no clear D gene. This CDR3 contains 12 residues. V lost 6 bases and J lost 7, with 11 bases in between. The germline gives CDR1 SGHRS, CDR2 YFSETQ. The CDR3: CASIADGNEQFF. The CDR3, as DNA: TGCGCCAGCATCGCGGATGGGAATGAGCAGTTCTTC.

This rearrangement joins TRBV4-1 to TRBJ2-6; 8 bases are shared with TRBD1. The CDR3 loop spans 18 amino acids. Germline loops: CDR1 MGHRA, CDR2 YSYEKL. V lost 1 base, J lost 0 bases, and 5 bases stayed unmatched. This chain's CDR3 is CASSQAPRGHSGANVLTF. The CDR3 DNA follows: TGCGCCAGCAGCCAAGCCCCCAGGGGGCACTCTGGGGCCAACGTCCTGACTTTC.

V gene TRBV29-1 combines with J gene TRBJ1-1; 11 bases line up with TRBD1. The CDR3 extends over 17 amino acids. V trimming: 6 bases; J trimming: 1 base; junction bases outside the gene matches: 13. The germline V gene encodes CDR1 SQVTM and CDR2 ANQGSEA. The CDR3 nucleotides are TGCAGCGTGCACGGACAGGGGGCGAGTGGCCGGAACACTGAAGCTTTCTTT. Its translation is CSVHGQGASGRNTEAFF.

The chain combines TRBV20-1 with TRBJ1-6, with 7 bases fitting TRBD1. Germline CDR1 is DFQATT and CDR2 is SNEGSKA (reference sequence). This CDR3 contains 17 residues. With V trimmed by 1 base and J by 10 bases, 16 bases remained unmatched. The CDR3 reads CSARALAKTGTGSPLHF. The CDR3 bases are TGCAGTGCTAGAGCCCTGGCCAAGACAGGGACCGGCTCACCCCTCCACTTT.